This record covers a single T cell receptor (beta chain). Its antigen is undetermined. The data stem from a study of vaccination and CD4 T cells after COVID-19. Across the study: With roughly 9 mild cases and one severe, convalescent patients were SARS-CoV-2 positive by nasal swab PCR. General study findings and limits: Within the convalescent patients, a median about 86% of the SARS-CoV-2-reactive clones were ones that appeared only post-vaccination.

Regarding treatment: roughly nine-day PBMC culture with coronavirus spike peptide pools or control peptides (ViraFEST assay). PBMCs were cultured at around 1.8 million per well with roughly 10 IU/ml IL-2 and 9 to 10 ug/ml peptide pools. The Oncomine TCR Beta short-read assay sequenced DNA from cultured CD4+ T cells. TCRdb processed the PCR reads anew with MiXCR; each CDR3 protein has one entry. The sample carries 15,000 to 20,000 distinct CDR3 sequences, around 40% recorded once. The CDR3 runs 15 residues. The V and J ends lost 2 bases and 2 bases respectively, with 10 bases between them. Germline CDR1 is MNHNS and CDR2 is SASEGT.

The rearrangement links TRBV6-1 to TRBJ1-3; perhaps TRBD1 as D (5 bases). The receptor was isolated from a human donor who had recovered from COVID-19. Source: CD4+ T cells from blood, cultured in vitro, taken after SARS-CoV-2 vaccination. CDR3 nucleotide sequence: TGTGCCAGCAGTGAACGGGGCGCTCCTGGAAACACCATATATTTT. It encodes CASSERGAPGNTIYF.